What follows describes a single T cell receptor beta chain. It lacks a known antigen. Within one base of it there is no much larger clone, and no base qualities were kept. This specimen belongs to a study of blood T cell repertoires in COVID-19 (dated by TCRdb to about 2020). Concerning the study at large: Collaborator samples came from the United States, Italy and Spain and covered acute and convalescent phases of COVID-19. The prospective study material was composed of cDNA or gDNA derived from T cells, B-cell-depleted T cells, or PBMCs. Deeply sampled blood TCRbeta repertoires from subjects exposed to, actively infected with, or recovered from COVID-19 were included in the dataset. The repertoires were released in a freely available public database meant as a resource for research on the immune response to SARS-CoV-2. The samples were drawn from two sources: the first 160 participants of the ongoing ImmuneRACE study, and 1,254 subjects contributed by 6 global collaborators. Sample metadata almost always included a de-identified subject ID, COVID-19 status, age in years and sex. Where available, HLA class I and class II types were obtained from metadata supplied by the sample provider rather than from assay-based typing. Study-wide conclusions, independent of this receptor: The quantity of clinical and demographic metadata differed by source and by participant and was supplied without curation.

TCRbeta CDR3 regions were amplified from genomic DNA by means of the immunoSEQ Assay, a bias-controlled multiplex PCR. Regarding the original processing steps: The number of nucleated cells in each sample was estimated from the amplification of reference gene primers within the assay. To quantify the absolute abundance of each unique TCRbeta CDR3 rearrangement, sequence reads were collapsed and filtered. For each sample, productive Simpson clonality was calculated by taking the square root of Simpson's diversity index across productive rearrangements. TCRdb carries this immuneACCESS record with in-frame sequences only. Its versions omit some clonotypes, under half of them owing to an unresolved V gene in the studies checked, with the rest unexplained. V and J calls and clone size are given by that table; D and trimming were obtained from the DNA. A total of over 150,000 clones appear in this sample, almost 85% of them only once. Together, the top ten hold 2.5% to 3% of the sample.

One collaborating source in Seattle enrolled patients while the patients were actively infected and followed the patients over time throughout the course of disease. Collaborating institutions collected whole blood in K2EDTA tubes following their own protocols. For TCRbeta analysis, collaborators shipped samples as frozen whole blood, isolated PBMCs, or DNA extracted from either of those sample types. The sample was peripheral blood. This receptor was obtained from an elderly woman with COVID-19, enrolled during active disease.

The CDR3 loop reads CASSSFGQGGEQYF. The DNA sequence follows: TGCGCCAGCAGCTCTTTTGGACAGGGGGGCGAGCAGTACTTC. The chain links TRBV5-1 with TRBJ2-7, and 10 junction bases match TRBD1. V lost 3 bases and J lost 6 bases, and the count of bases not matched to a germline gene is 6. Including the terminal cysteine and phenylalanine, the CDR3 comprises 14 residues. Only CDR3 DNA remains: 42 bases, in frame from the first base. CDR1 SGHRS and CDR2 YFSETQ were looked up in the germline V gene.